The rows below give T cell receptor beta chains drawn from one sample of a study of radiotherapy plus CTLA-4 blockade in lung cancer. Sequenced by immunoSEQ multiplex PCR; TCRdb stores in-frame clones only, minus some. The profile covers some 23,000 clones, with around 72% appearing a single time and approximately 3.8% taken by the ten largest. The source was peripheral blood, collected from a patient treated with radiotherapy plus ipilimumab. Receptor source: a human donor with non-small cell lung cancer who had stable disease on radiotherapy plus ipilimumab. Each CDR3 is given with its conserved first and last residue. D genes are given only for firm matches. The size of a clone is reported for some rows only, either as once, few or many, or as a class for expanded clones.

DNA: TGTGCCAGCAGCTTAGGACAGGACACATACTCTAACTATGGCTACACCTTC; CDR3: CASSLGQDTYSNYGYTF; J: TRBJ1-2; V: TRBV7-9; size: medium-sized; length: 17; D: NA
DNA: TGTGCCATCAGTGAGAACGACAGGCTCATGGCCCAGTACTTC; CDR3: CAISENDRLMAQYF; J: TRBJ2-5; V: TRBV10-3; size: NA; length: 14; D: NA
DNA: TGTGCCAGCAGCTTGGGTGGGGAGGGGGAGACCCAGTACTTC; CDR3: CASSLGGEGETQYF; J: TRBJ2-5; V: TRBV5-4; size: NA; length: 14; D: TRBD2
DNA: TGCGCCAGCAGCTCAGGGCTCTTAGCCAAAAACATTCAGTACTTC; CDR3: CASSSGLLAKNIQYF; J: TRBJ2-4; V: TRBV5-1; size: NA; length: 15; D: NA
DNA: TGTGCCAGCAGCTTGAATTTCGGGACGGGCGGTCAGCCCCAGCATTTT; CDR3: CASSLNFGTGGQPQHF; J: TRBJ1-5; V: TRBV5-4; size: few; length: 16; D: NA
DNA: TGCGCCAGCAGCGCCAGCGGGAGTACGACTGAGCAGTTCTTC; CDR3: CASSASGSTTEQFF; J: TRBJ2-1; V: TRBV5-1; size: NA; length: 14; D: TRBD2
DNA: TGTGCCAGCAGCCCGACTGGGGGGGACACTGAAGCTTTCTTT; CDR3: CASSPTGGDTEAFF; J: TRBJ1-1; V: TRBV6-1; size: NA; length: 14; D: NA
DNA: TGTGCCAGCAGCGCCCCGACAGGGGAGGTAAATCAGCCCCAGCATTTT; CDR3: CASSAPTGEVNQPQHF; J: TRBJ1-5; V: TRBV5-6; size: NA; length: 16; D: TRBD1
DNA: TGTGCCAGCAGTTATCCCACCTTAGAGACAGTCGAGAACACTGAAGCTTTCTTT; CDR3: CASSYPTLETVENTEAFF; J: TRBJ1-1; V: TRBV28; size: few; length: 18; D: NA
DNA: TGTGCCAGCAGCACTAGTGGATTAGGAACGGGAGAGACCCAGTACTTC; CDR3: CASSTSGLGTGETQYF; J: TRBJ2-5; V: TRBV7-2; size: NA; length: 16; D: NA
DNA: TGTGCCAGCAGCCCACAGTTGGCTAATGAAAAACTGTTTTTT; CDR3: CASSPQLANEKLFF; J: TRBJ1-4; V: TRBV6-5; size: NA; length: 14; D: NA
DNA: TGTGCCAGCAGCTTAGATAAGAGGGACTTCTCTGGGGCCAACGTCCTGACTTTC; CDR3: CASSLDKRDFSGANVLTF; J: TRBJ2-6; V: TRBV7-2; size: few; length: 18; D: NA
DNA: TGTGCCATCAGTTACTCAGGGACTAGCGGGAGGCGGGAGCAGTACTTC; CDR3: CAISYSGTSGRREQYF; J: TRBJ2-7; V: TRBV10-3; size: few; length: 16; D: TRBD2
DNA: TGTGCCAGCAGTGACTCGACGGGAGGGCCAGATACGCAGTATTTT; CDR3: CASSDSTGGPDTQYF; J: TRBJ2-3; V: TRBV6-4; size: NA; length: 15; D: TRBD2
DNA: TGTGCCACCACTACTCCCGAACCTCAGGCCTACACCTTC; CDR3: CATTTPEPQAYTF; J: TRBJ1-2; V: TRBV19; size: NA; length: 13; D: NA
DNA: TGCGCCAGCGGATTCGAGGGCTACACCTTC; CDR3: CASGFEGYTF; J: TRBJ1-2; V: TRBV23-1; size: NA; length: 10; D: NA
DNA: TGTGCCAGCAGCGTCACGGGGACTAGCGGGAAATTCTTGAGGGAGCAGTACTTC; CDR3: CASSVTGTSGKFLREQYF; J: TRBJ2-7; V: TRBV9; size: once; length: 18; D: TRBD2
DNA: TGTGCCAGCAGCCCTCCGGGTAACTCTGGAAACACCATATATTTT; CDR3: CASSPPGNSGNTIYF; J: TRBJ1-3; V: TRBV14; size: NA; length: 15; D: NA
DNA: TGTGCCAGCGGAGCGGGGGACAGAATAAACAATGAGCAGTTCTTC; CDR3: CASGAGDRINNEQFF; J: TRBJ2-1; V: TRBV11-2; size: NA; length: 15; D: NA
DNA: TGTGCCAGCAGCCCTCCCGCGCACGCCGGGGAGCTGTTTTTT; CDR3: CASSPPAHAGELFF; J: TRBJ2-2; V: TRBV11-3; size: NA; length: 14; D: NA
DNA: TGTGCCAGCTCACAGGCAGGGAGTAACTATGGCTACACCTTC; CDR3: CASSQAGSNYGYTF; J: TRBJ1-2; V: TRBV18; size: NA; length: 14; D: NA
DNA: TGTGCCAGCAGGGGTCGGGGGGACACCGGGGAGCTGTTTTTT; CDR3: CASRGRGDTGELFF; J: TRBJ2-2; V: TRBV9; size: NA; length: 14; D: TRBD2
DNA: TGTGCCAGCAGTTACTCGGCTAGCGGCTCCTACGAGCAGTACTTC; CDR3: CASSYSASGSYEQYF; J: TRBJ2-7; V: TRBV6-6; size: few; length: 15; D: TRBD2
DNA: TGTGCCAGCAGGCCAGCGGGAGGGGTCTTCTACGAGCAGTACTTC; CDR3: CASRPAGGVFYEQYF; J: TRBJ2-7; V: TRBV7-2; size: NA; length: 15; D: TRBD2
DNA: TGTGCCACCAATACGCAGTATTTT; CDR3: CATNTQYF; J: TRBJ2-3; V: TRBV2; size: NA; length: 8; D: NA
DNA: TGCGCCAGCAGCCAGGGCGGACTAGCGGGAGGGCGGACCGGGGAGCTGTTTTTT; CDR3: CASSQGGLAGGRTGELFF; J: TRBJ2-2; V: TRBV4-3; size: NA; length: 18; D: TRBD2
DNA: TGTGCCAGTAGGCGGGGACTAGCGGGAGCGCCTGGCAATGAGCAGTTCTTC; CDR3: CASRRGLAGAPGNEQFF; J: TRBJ2-1; V: TRBV19; size: few; length: 17; D: TRBD2
DNA: TGTGCCAGCAGTTACAACAGGGTAACGCAGTATTTT; CDR3: CASSYNRVTQYF; J: TRBJ2-3; V: TRBV6-5; size: few; length: 12; D: NA
DNA: TGTGCCAGCAGGCGGTCCGTAGAGCAGTACTTC; CDR3: CASRRSVEQYF; J: TRBJ2-7; V: TRBV6-5; size: NA; length: 11; D: NA
DNA: TGTGCCAGCATTCGGGGACAGGGAATAATAGATACGCAGTATTTT; CDR3: CASIRGQGIIDTQYF; J: TRBJ2-3; V: TRBV6-1; size: NA; length: 15; D: TRBD1
DNA: TGTGCCAGCAGCTTAGATCTGTGGGAAACCGGGGAGCTGTTTTTT; CDR3: CASSLDLWETGELFF; J: TRBJ2-2; V: TRBV11-3; size: NA; length: 15; D: NA
DNA: TGCGCCAGCAGAAATAGCGGGAACACAGATACGCAGTATTTT; CDR3: CASRNSGNTDTQYF; J: TRBJ2-3; V: TRBV5-1; size: NA; length: 14; D: TRBD2
DNA: TGTGCCAGCAGTGAAAGCGTCGGTTTATCCGGGGCCAACGTCCTGACTTTC; CDR3: CASSESVGLSGANVLTF; J: TRBJ2-6; V: TRBV6-1; size: NA; length: 17; D: NA
DNA: TGTGCCAGCAGCTTAGTACGGGACCCGGGGCGTGAAGCTTTCTTT; CDR3: CASSLVRDPGREAFF; J: TRBJ1-1; V: TRBV7-8; size: NA; length: 15; D: NA
DNA: TGTGCCAGCAGTCCCTGGACAGGGGTTAGTCAGCCCCAGCATTTT; CDR3: CASSPWTGVSQPQHF; J: TRBJ1-5; V: TRBV28; size: NA; length: 15; D: TRBD1
DNA: TGTGCCAGCAGTCCTCTCCTACTAGCGGGAGCTTTAACCGGGGAGCTGTTTTTT; CDR3: CASSPLLLAGALTGELFF; J: TRBJ2-2; V: TRBV27; size: NA; length: 18; D: TRBD2
DNA: TGCGCCAGCAGCCAGCGCTGGGACAGGGCAACAGATACGCAGTATTTT; CDR3: CASSQRWDRATDTQYF; J: TRBJ2-3; V: TRBV4-3; size: NA; length: 16; D: TRBD1
DNA: TGTGCCAGCAGTGTCGGGGCCTCCTACGAGCAGTACTTC; CDR3: CASSVGASYEQYF; J: TRBJ2-7; V: TRBV6-5; size: NA; length: 13; D: NA
DNA: TGTGCCAGCAGCGGGGGGACTAGCGGAATTAACACCGGGGAGCTGTTTTTT; CDR3: CASSGGTSGINTGELFF; J: TRBJ2-2; V: TRBV9; size: NA; length: 17; D: TRBD2
DNA: TGTGCCAGCAGCTTCTACAGTTCCATGAACACTGAAGCTTTCTTT; CDR3: CASSFYSSMNTEAFF; J: TRBJ1-1; V: TRBV5-6; size: NA; length: 15; D: NA
DNA: TGCGCCAGCAGCTTGTCCGGGGTGAGGGAGCAGTACTTC; CDR3: CASSLSGVREQYF; J: TRBJ2-7; V: TRBV5-1; size: NA; length: 13; D: NA
DNA: TGTGCCAGCAGTTTACCTGGGGGCGGGGGACAGCTGTTTTTT; CDR3: CASSLPGGGGQLFF; J: TRBJ2-2; V: TRBV28; size: NA; length: 14; D: NA
DNA: TGTGCCAGCAGCTTGAGACAGGGGAATCCCTACGAGCAGTACTTC; CDR3: CASSLRQGNPYEQYF; J: TRBJ2-7; V: TRBV7-8; size: NA; length: 15; D: TRBD1
DNA: TGTGCCAGCAGCCTCACGAGCTCCTACAATGAGCAGTTCTTC; CDR3: CASSLTSSYNEQFF; J: TRBJ2-1; V: TRBV14; size: few; length: 14; D: NA
DNA: TGTGCCAGCACCCCCTCGGGGGCAGATACGCAGTATTTT; CDR3: CASTPSGADTQYF; J: TRBJ2-3; V: TRBV7-2; size: few; length: 13; D: NA
DNA: TGTGCCACCTTAAGGGTGGGTGGCTACACCTTC; CDR3: CATLRVGGYTF; J: TRBJ1-2; V: TRBV28; size: NA; length: 11; D: NA
DNA: TGTGCCAGTAGTCCCAGGATCAGTTTTACAGATACGCAGTATTTT; CDR3: CASSPRISFTDTQYF; J: TRBJ2-3; V: TRBV19; size: NA; length: 15; D: NA
DNA: TGTGCCATTGGCCCGGGAGCTGACGACGGTTCTGTTCACGAGCAGTACTTC; CDR3: CAIGPGADDGSVHEQYF; J: TRBJ2-7; V: TRBV10-3; size: NA; length: 17; D: NA
DNA: TGTGCCAGCAGCTTGACTAGCGGGGCCTACGAGCAGTACTTC; CDR3: CASSLTSGAYEQYF; J: TRBJ2-7; V: TRBV5-4; size: once; length: 14; D: TRBD2
DNA: TGTGCCAGCCGCTTACCGGGACACGGAACATACGAGCAGTACTTC; CDR3: CASRLPGHGTYEQYF; J: TRBJ2-7; V: TRBV28; size: NA; length: 15; D: NA
DNA: TGTGCCAGCCTTCGAGGGACTAGCGGGGCTAGCACAGATACGCAGTATTTT; CDR3: CASLRGTSGASTDTQYF; J: TRBJ2-3; V: TRBV2; size: few; length: 17; D: TRBD2
DNA: TGTGCCAGCAGCTTTCGGACTAGCGGGAGGTTCCACGAGCAGTACTTC; CDR3: CASSFRTSGRFHEQYF; J: TRBJ2-7; V: TRBV14; size: NA; length: 16; D: TRBD2
DNA: TGTGCCAGCAGCCCCCCAGGGGGCAGAGCTAACTATGGCTACACCTTC; CDR3: CASSPPGGRANYGYTF; J: TRBJ1-2; V: TRBV5-4; size: NA; length: 16; D: TRBD1
DNA: TGCGCCAGCAGTGAAGCTGGGGCCAACGTCCTGACTTTC; CDR3: CASSEAGANVLTF; J: TRBJ2-6; V: TRBV10-1; size: NA; length: 13; D: NA
DNA: TGTGCCAGCAGCGTAGGGGTCCGGGATGGGGCCTACGAGCAGTACTTC; CDR3: CASSVGVRDGAYEQYF; J: TRBJ2-7; V: TRBV9; size: NA; length: 16; D: NA